Following are 7 T cell receptor beta chains from one sample sequenced in a study of blood T cell repertoires in COVID-19. Libraries were prepared by immunoSEQ multiplex PCR; TCRdb keeps only in-frame clonotypes and omits some of them. The sample carries about 260,000 clones, less than 90% recorded once. The sequenced sample consisted of peripheral blood. These receptors all stem from a man aged 60 to 75 who had recovered from COVID-19.

V gene TRBV7-2 combines with J gene TRBJ2-5; possibly TRBD1 for D (5 bases). Germline V gene sequence: CDR1 SGHTA, CDR2 FQGNSA. This CDR3 is 13 amino acids long. Trimming pared 5 bases from V and 7 bases from J, leaving 14 bases between. CDR3 bases: TGTGCCAGCAGCCAATCAATCCAGGGGACCCAGTACTTC. This encodes CASSQSIQGTQYF.

This chain joins TRBV2 and TRBJ2-2, with 8 bases lining up with TRBD2. This CDR3 is built from 15 residues. The V gene's germline CDR1 is SNHLY and CDR2 FYNNEI. V lost 4 bases and J lost 0; bases outside the gene matches: 1. The CDR3 reads CASSGTSPNTGELFF. DNA for the CDR3: TGTGCCAGCAGTGGGACTAGCCCGAACACCGGGGAGCTGTTTTTT.

The chain recombines TRBV25-1 with TRBJ1-1; D is perhaps TRBD1 (6 bases). Germline CDR1 reads MGHDK; CDR2 reads SYGVNS. The CDR3 is 14 amino acids. V was clipped by 8 bases and J by 1 base, with 14 bases between them. CDR3 loop: CASGDRYRNTEAFF. The CDR3 DNA reads TGTGCCAGCGGAGACAGGTACAGGAACACTGAAGCTTTCTTT.

V is TRBV2 and J is TRBJ2-7; D gene ambiguous. CDR1 and CDR2 (germline): SNHLY, FYNNEI. Trimming took off 10 bases at V and 0 bases at J, with 13 bases between the two ends. The CDR3 runs to 13 residues. The CDR3 DNA follows: TGTGCCACCTACGGTAGTTACTCCTACGAGCAGTACTTC. Amino acid sequence: CATYGSYSYEQYF.

CDR3 in amino acids: CASSSTKSTLEKLFF. DNA of the CDR3: TGTGCCAGCAGCTCCACGAAGAGCACTTTGGAAAAACTGTTTTTT. The chain employs TRBV5-6 and TRBJ1-4; D gene unclear. Deletions cut 3 bases from V and 8 bases from J, with 17 bases between. Germline-derived CDR1 and CDR2 are SGHDT and YYEEEE. This CDR3 has 15 residues.

V gene TRBV7-8 combines with J gene TRBJ2-1, with TRBD1 matching over 7 bases. Germline V gene lookup returns CDR1 SGHVS and CDR2 FQNEAQ. Trimming removed 4 bases from V and 11 bases from J; junction bases left unmatched: 8. The CDR3 is 13 residues long. The CDR3 loop reads CASSYPQGKKQFF. CDR3 in DNA: TGTGCCAGCAGCTACCCACAGGGGAAGAAGCAGTTCTTC.

The V and J genes are TRBV29-1 and TRBJ2-1; 13 bases align to TRBD2. Unmatched junction bases numbered 6, after V lost 4 bases and J lost 6 bases. The CDR3 has 15 residues. CDR1 and CDR2 (germline): SQVTM, ANQGSEA. The CDR3 reads CSVGGLAGVGNEQFF. For the CDR3, the DNA is TGCAGCGTTGGCGGACTAGCGGGAGTCGGCAATGAGCAGTTCTTC.